Listed below are T cell receptor beta chains from one sample, sequenced in a study of blood T cells in healthy people across ages. MiXCR, applied by TCRdb to the 5' RACE reads, yields one record per CDR3 protein. The sample includes around 1,000,000 distinct CDR3 sequences, about 25% of them seen just once. The same sample was also used in a study of T cells of mothers and their children.

Sequences were obtained from blood. Every receptor here comes from a girl aged 2 to 9 in good health. Both conserved end residues are part of each CDR3.

j_call: TRBJ2-4
v_call: TRBV7-3
cdr3_aa: CASSPGPGTGSFYF

j_call: .
v_call: TRBV11-2
cdr3_aa: CASSAAGGGQFF

j_call: TRBJ2-3
v_call: TRBV6-5
cdr3_aa: CASSYSSPGSTDTQYF

j_call: TRBJ2-7
v_call: TRBV20-1
cdr3_aa: CSARDGDSPYEQYF

j_call: TRBJ2-2
v_call: TRBV12-5
cdr3_aa: CASGERSGGRGTGELFF

j_call: TRBJ2-5
v_call: TRBV29-1
cdr3_aa: CSVEDVWGLETQYF

j_call: TRBJ2-7
v_call: TRBV7-2
cdr3_aa: CASSSGLVRYEQYF

j_call: TRBJ2-5
v_call: TRBV28
cdr3_aa: CASRFTHRETQYF

j_call: TRBJ1-6
v_call: TRBV27
cdr3_aa: CASSLKPGETLYNSPLHF

j_call: TRBJ1-3
v_call: TRBV20-1
cdr3_aa: CSASDPTGAGNTIYF

j_call: .
v_call: TRBV5-1
cdr3_aa: CASSPTMGTQSYEQYF

j_call: TRBJ2-1
v_call: TRBV24-1
cdr3_aa: CATSDYSANEQFF

j_call: TRBJ2-5
v_call: TRBV7-8
cdr3_aa: CASSLRVSGMLETQYF

j_call: TRBJ2-1
v_call: TRBV29-1
cdr3_aa: CSVEEWTSGYNEQFF

j_call: TRBJ2-1
v_call: TRBV14
cdr3_aa: CASSRDSNNEQFF

j_call: TRBJ2-1
v_call: TRBV24-1
cdr3_aa: CAARTSAYNEQFF

j_call: TRBJ2-5
v_call: TRBV7-9
cdr3_aa: CASSPDTSGGRETQYF

j_call: TRBJ2-7
v_call: TRBV6-5
cdr3_aa: CASTLNQPPYEQYF

j_call: TRBJ1-1
v_call: TRBV27
cdr3_aa: CASTATGEDTEAFF

j_call: .
v_call: TRBV14
cdr3_aa: CASSLQGFEQYF

j_call: TRBJ2-5
v_call: TRBV29-1
cdr3_aa: CSVDSVWGTLEVETQYF

j_call: TRBJ2-7
v_call: TRBV28
cdr3_aa: CASMSPYEQYF

j_call: TRBJ2-7
v_call: TRBV7-9
cdr3_aa: CASTSDSFSYEQYF